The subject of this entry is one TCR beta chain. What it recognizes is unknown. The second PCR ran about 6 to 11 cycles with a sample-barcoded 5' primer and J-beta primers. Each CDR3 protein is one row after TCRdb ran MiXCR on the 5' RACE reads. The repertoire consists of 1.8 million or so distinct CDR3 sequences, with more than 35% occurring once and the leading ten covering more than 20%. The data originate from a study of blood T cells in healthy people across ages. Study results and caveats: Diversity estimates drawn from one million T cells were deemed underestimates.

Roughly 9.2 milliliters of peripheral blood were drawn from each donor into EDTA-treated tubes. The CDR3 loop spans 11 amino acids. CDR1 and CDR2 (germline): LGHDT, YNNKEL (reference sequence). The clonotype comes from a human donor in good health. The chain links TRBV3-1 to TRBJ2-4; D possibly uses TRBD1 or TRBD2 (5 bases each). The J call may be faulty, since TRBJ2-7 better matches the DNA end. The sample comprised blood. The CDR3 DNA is TGTGCCAGCAGCCGGGACGTCGAGCAGTACTTC. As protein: CASSRDVEQYF.